What follows is one T cell receptor (beta chain) and its context. What it binds is unknown. The sample is drawn from a study of T cells in Graves' hyperthyroidism and ophthalmopathy. What was amplified from RNA transcripts were TCR beta CDR3 regions. The primer set for the first-round RT-PCR of the TCR CDR3 was HTBI. TCRdb passed the multiplex PCR reads through MiXCR, listing each CDR3 protein once. The sample consists of 600,000 to 800,000 distinct CDR3 sequences, roughly a third of them appearing once. Reasons for excluding patients were uncontrolled infection, other autoimmune disease, pregnancy or lactation. Trimming took 0 bases from V and 6 from J, leaving 12 bases between them. Germline-derived CDR1 and CDR2 are SQVTM and ANQGSEA. The CDR3 spans 14 residues. Whole-study results and caveats: Blood held most thyroid clonotypes expanded above 0.001 frequency.

J is TRBJ1-3 and V is TRBV29-1; TRBD1 might be the D (6 bases). Material: blood. This receptor was taken from a woman in her thirties or forties with Graves' hyperthyroidism. CDR3 amino acids: CSVEDGGLENTIYF. CDR3 coding DNA: TGCAGCGTTGAAGACGGGGGGCTGGAAAACACCATATATTTT.